A few counts support the clone carrying this T cell receptor beta chain. As yet, its antigen is unknown. This sample was included in a study of identical twins. Study outcomes and limitations: Whereas memory repertoires showed no such difference, abundant cord blood beta clonotypes carried fewer insertions. With monozygotic twins, out-of-frame TCR alpha sharing exceeded what models estimated. Out-of-frame alpha sequences common to twins were enriched for low generation probability.

TCRdb analysed the 5' RACE reads with MiXCR anew, one entry per CDR3 protein. This sample has nearly 650,000 distinct CDR3 sequences, with under 8.5% found just once. The CDR3 length is 16 residues. V gave up 5 bases and J gave up 1 base, with 14 bases separating them. This sample also appeared in a second study, on yellow fever vaccine responses in identical twins.

What was sequenced was PBMCs. This chain uses TRBV12-3 or TRBV12-4 with TRBJ2-2; tentatively, D is TRBD1 (6 bases). This receptor was obtained from a woman younger than 35 in good health. The CDR3 nucleotides read TGTGCCAGCAGTCTCGTACTGGGACAGAACACCGGGGAGCTGTTTTTT. Amino acids: CASSLVLGQNTGELFF.